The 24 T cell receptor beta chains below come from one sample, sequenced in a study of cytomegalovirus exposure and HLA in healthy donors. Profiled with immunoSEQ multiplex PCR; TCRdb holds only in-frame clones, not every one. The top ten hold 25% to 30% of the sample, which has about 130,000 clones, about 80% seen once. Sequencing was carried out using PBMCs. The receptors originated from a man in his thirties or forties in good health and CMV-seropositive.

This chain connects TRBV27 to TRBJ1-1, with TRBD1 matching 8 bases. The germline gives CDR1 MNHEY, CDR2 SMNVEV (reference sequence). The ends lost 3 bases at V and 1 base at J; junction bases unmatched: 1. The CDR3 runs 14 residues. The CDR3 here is CASSFGQGNTEAFF. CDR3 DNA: TGTGCCAGCAGTTTCGGACAGGGGAACACTGAAGCTTTCTTT.

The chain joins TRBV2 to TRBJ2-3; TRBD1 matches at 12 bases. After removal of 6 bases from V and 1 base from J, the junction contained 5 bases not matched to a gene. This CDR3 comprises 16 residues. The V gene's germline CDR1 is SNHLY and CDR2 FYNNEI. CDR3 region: CASSRDRGPGTDTQYF. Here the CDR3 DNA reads TGTGCCAGCAGCAGGGACAGGGGGCCGGGCACAGATACGCAGTATTTT.

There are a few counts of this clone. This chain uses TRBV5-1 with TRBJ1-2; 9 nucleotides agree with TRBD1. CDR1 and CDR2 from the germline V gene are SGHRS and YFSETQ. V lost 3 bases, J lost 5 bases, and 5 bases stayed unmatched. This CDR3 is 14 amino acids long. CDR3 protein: CASSSQGAEYGYTF. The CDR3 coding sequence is TGCGCCAGCAGCTCACAGGGGGCTGAATATGGCTACACCTTC.

CDR3 loop: CASSSKGSGGPYTQYF. CDR3 DNA: TGTGCCAGCAGTTCAAAGGGTAGCGGGGGGCCGTATACGCAGTATTTT. The rearrangement joins TRBV6-5 to TRBJ2-3; 10 nucleotides align to TRBD2. Germline V gene data show CDR1 as MNHEY and CDR2 as SVGAGI. There are 16 residues in the CDR3. Germline trimming cut 4 bases from V and 7 bases from J; bases unmatched to any gene: 11.

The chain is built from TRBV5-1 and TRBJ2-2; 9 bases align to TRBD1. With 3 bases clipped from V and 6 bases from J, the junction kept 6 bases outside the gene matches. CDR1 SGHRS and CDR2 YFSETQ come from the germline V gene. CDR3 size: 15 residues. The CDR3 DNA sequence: TGCGCCAGCAGCTCGGACAGGGGATTCCCCGGGGAGCTGTTTTTT. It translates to CASSSDRGFPGELFF.

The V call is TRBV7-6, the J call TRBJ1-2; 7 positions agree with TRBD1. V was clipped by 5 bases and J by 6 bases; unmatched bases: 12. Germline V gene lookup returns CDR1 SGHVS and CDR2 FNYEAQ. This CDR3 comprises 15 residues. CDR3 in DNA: TGTGCCAGCAGCCTGGGCCCGACAGGGTTGGATGGCTACACCTTC. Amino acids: CASSLGPTGLDGYTF.

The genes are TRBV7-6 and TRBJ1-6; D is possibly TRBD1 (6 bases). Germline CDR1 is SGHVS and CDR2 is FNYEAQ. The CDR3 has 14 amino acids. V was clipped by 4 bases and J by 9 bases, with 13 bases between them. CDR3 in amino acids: CASSSAQGFSPLHF. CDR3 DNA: TGTGCCAGCAGCTCGGCACAGGGTTTTTCACCCCTCCACTTT.

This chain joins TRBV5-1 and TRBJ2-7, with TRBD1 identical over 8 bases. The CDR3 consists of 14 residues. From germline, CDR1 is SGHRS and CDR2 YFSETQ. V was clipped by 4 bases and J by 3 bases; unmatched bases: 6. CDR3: CASSNGDRSYEQYF. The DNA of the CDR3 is TGCGCCAGCAGCAATGGGGACAGGAGCTACGAGCAGTACTTC.

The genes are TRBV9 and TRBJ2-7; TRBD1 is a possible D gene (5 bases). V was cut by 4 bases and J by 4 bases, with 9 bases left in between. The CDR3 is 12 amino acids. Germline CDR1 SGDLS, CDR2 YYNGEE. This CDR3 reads CASSPQGYEQYF. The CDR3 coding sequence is TGTGCCAGCAGCCCCCAGGGTTACGAGCAGTACTTC.

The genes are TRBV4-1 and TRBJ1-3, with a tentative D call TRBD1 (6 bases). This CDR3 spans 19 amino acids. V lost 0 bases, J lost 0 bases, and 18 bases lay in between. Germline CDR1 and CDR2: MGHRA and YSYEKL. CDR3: CASSQDPQGLQSSGNTIYF. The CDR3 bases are TGCGCCAGCAGCCAAGATCCGCAGGGGCTACAGAGCTCTGGAAACACCATATATTTT.

The DNA for the CDR3 is TGTGCCAGCAGTCCCGGGGAAAAACTGTTTTTT. Translated: CASSPGEKLFF. The gene calls are TRBV6-5 and TRBJ1-4; D is undetermined. V dropped 5 bases and J dropped 8 bases, with 6 bases sitting between them. The CDR3 totals 11 residues. Germline V lookup: CDR1 MNHEY, CDR2 SVGAGI.

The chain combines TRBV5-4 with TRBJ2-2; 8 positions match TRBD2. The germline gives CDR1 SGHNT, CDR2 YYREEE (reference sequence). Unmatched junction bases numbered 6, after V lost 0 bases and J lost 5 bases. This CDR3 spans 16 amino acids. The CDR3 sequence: CASSLDRGGRTGELFF. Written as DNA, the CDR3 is TGTGCCAGCAGCTTGGACCGGGGGGGCCGGACCGGGGAGCTGTTTTTT.

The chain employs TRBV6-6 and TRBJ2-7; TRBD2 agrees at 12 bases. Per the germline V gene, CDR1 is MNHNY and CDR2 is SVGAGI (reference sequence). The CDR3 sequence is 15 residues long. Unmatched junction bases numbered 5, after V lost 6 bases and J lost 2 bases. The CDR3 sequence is CASSKTSGGAYEQYF. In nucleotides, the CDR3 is TGTGCCAGCAGCAAGACTAGCGGGGGAGCCTACGAGCAGTACTTC.

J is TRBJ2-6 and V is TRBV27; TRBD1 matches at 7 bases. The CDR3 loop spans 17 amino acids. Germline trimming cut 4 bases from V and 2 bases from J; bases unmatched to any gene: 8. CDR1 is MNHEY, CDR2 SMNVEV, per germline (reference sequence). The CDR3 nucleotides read TGTGCCAGCAGTTCGTTATACAGGGGAACTGGGGCCAACGTCCTGACTTTC. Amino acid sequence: CASSSLYRGTGANVLTF.

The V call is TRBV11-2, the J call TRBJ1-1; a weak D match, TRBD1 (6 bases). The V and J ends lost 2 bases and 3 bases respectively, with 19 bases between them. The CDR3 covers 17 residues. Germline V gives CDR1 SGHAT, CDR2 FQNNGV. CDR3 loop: CASSLRFQGLGYTEAFF. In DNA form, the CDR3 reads TGTGCCAGCAGCTTAAGGTTTCAGGGGCTAGGATACACTGAAGCTTTCTTT. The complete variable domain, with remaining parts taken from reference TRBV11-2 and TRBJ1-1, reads EAGVAQSPRYKIIEKRQSVAFWCNPISGHATLYWYQQILGQGPKLLIQFQNNGVVDDSQLPKDRFSAERLKGVDSTLKIQPAKLEDSAVYLCASSLRFQGLGYTEAFFGQGTRLTVV.

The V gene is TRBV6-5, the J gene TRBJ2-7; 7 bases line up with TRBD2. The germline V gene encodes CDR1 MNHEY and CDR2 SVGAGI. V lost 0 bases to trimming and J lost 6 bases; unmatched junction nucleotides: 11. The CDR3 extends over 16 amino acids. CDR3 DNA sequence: TGTGCCAGCAGTTACTCGGGAATCTCGGCGGGGGTCGAGCAGTACTTC. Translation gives CASSYSGISAGVEQYF.

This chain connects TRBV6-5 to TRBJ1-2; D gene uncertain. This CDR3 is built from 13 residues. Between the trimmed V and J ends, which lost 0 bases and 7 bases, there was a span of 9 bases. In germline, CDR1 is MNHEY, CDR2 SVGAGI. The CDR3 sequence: CASSYSSVRGYTF. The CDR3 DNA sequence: TGTGCCAGCAGTTACTCTTCAGTCCGTGGCTACACCTTC.

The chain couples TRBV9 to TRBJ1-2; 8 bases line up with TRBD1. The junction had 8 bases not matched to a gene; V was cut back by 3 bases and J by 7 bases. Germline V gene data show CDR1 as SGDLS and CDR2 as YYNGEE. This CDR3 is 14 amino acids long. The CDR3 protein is CASSADRGLLGYTF. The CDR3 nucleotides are TGTGCCAGCAGCGCCGACAGGGGATTACTTGGCTACACCTTC.

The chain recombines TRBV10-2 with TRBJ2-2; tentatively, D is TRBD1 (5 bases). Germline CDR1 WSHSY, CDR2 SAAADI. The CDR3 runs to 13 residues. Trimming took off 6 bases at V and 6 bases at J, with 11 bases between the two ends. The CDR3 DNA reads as TGCGCCAGCAGGTTGGACAACCCCGGGGAGCTGTTTTTT. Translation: CASRLDNPGELFF.

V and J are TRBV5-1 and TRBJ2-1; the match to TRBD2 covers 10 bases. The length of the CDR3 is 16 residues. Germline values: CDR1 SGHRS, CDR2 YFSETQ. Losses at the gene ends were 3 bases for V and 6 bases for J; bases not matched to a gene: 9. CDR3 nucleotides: TGCGCCAGCAGCTCTTCGGGGACTAGCGTTTTCAATGAGCAGTTCTTC. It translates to CASSSSGTSVFNEQFF.

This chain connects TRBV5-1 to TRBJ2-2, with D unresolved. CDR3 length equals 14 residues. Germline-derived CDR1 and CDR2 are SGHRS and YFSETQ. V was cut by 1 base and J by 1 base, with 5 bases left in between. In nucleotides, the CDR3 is TGCGCCAGCAGCTTGACTGTGAACACCGGGGAGCTGTTTTTT. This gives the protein CASSLTVNTGELFF. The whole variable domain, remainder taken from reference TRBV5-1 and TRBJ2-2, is KAGVTQTPRYLIKTRGQQVTLSCSPISGHRSVSWYQQTPGQGLQFLFEYFSETQRNKGNFPGRFSGRQFSNSRSEMNVSTLELGDSALYLCASSLTVNTGELFFGEGSRLTVL.

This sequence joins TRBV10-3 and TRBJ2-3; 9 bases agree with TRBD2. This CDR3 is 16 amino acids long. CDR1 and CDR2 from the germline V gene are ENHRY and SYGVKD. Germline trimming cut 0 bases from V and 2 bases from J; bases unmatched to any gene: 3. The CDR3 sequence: CAISESASGNTDTQYF. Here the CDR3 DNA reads TGTGCCATCAGTGAGTCCGCTAGCGGGAACACAGATACGCAGTATTTT.

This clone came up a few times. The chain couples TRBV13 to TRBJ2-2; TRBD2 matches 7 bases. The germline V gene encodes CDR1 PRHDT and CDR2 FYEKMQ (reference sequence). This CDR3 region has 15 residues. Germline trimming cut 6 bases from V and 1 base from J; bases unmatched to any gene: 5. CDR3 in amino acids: CASRLAGVNTGELFF. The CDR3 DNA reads TGTGCCAGCAGGCTGGCGGGGGTGAACACCGGGGAGCTGTTTTTT.

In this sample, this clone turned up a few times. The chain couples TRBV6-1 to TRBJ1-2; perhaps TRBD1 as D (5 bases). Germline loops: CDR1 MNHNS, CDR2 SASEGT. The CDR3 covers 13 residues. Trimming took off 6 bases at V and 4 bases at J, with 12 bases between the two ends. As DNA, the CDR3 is TGTGCCAGCAGGCCCACAGGCCGCTATGGCTACACCTTC. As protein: CASRPTGRYGYTF.